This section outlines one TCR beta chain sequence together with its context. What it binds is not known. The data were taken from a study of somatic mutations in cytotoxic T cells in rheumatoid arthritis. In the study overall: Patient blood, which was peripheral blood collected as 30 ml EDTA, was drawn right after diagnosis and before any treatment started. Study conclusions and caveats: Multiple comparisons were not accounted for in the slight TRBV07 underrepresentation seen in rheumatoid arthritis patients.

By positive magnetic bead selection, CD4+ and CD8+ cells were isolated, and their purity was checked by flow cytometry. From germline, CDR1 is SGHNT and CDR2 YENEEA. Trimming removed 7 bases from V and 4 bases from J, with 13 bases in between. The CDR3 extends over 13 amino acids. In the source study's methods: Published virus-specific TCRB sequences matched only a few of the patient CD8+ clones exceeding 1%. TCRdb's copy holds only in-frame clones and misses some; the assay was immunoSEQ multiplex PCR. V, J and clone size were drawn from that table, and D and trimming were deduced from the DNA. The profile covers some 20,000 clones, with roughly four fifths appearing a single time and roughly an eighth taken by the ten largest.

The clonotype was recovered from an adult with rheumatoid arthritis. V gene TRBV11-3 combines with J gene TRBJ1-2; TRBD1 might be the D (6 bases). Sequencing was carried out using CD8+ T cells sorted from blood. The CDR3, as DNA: TGTGCCAGCAATTCCGGACAGTCCTATGGCTACACCTTC. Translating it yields CASNSGQSYGYTF.